This is a list of T cell receptor beta chains from one sample in a study of blood T cells in healthy people across ages. In TCRdb, the 5' RACE reads were re-called with MiXCR into one record per CDR3 protein. The data show 1.5 million to 2 million distinct CDR3 sequences, approximately 30% seen once. What was sequenced was blood. Receptors were obtained from a woman aged 30 to 39 in good health. CDR3s include the opening cysteine and the closing phenylalanine or tryptophan. Fields, in order: V gene, D gene, clone size, J gene, CDR3 protein, CDR3 DNA. The D gene is left open where the match is weak. Rows give clone size only sometimes, using once, few, many, or a class for an expanded clone.

TRBV27	-	-	TRBJ2-2	CASSLSVGELFF	TGTGCCAGCAGTTTATCCGTCGGGGAGCTGTTTTTT
TRBV7-2	-	few	TRBJ2-1	CASSPSGSWDEQFF	TGTGCCAGCAGCCCATCCGGGAGCTGGGATGAGCAGTTCTTC
TRBV20-1	TRBD2	few	TRBJ2-7	CSAGGTSGTGEQYF	TGCAGTGCTGGCGGGACTAGCGGGACGGGCGAGCAGTACTTC
TRBV5-5	TRBD2	-	TRBJ2-1	CASSSTSGRVDEQFF	TGTGCCAGCAGCTCGACTAGCGGGAGAGTTGATGAGCAGTTCTTC
TRBV15	-	-	TRBJ2-7	CATSRMTSGGYNEQYF	TGTGCCACCAGCAGGATGACTAGTGGGGGTTACAATGAGCAGTACTTC
TRBV11-2	-	-	TRBJ1-1	CASNPRGLTEAFF	TGTGCCAGCAATCCTCGGGGGCTAACTGAAGCTTTCTTT
TRBV6-6	TRBD1	once	TRBJ1-2	CASRHQGDHGYTF	TGTGCCAGCAGACATCAGGGGGATCATGGCTACACCTTC
TRBV20-1	-	few	TRBJ2-3	CSAITDTQYF	TGCAGTGCTATTACAGATACGCAGTATTTT
TRBV5-1	-	few	TRBJ2-5	CAGSSGTQRETQYF	TGCGCCGGCAGCTCCGGGACCCAGAGAGAGACCCAGTACTTC
TRBV12-3/TRBV12-4	TRBD2	-	TRBJ2-3	CAIISGGTSTDAQYF	TGTGCCATCATTAGCGGGGGGACAAGCACAGATGCGCAGTATTTT
TRBV7-2	-	few	TRBJ1-1	CASSLHQLGTEAFF	TGTGCCAGCAGCTTACATCAGTTAGGCACTGAAGCTTTCTTT
TRBV7-3	TRBD1	-	TRBJ1-1	CASSFQGASTEAFF	TGTGCCAGCAGCTTCCAGGGGGCCAGCACTGAAGCTTTCTTT
TRBV5-1	TRBD1	-	TRBJ1-5	CASSLGGQGDQPQHF	TGCGCCAGCAGCTTGGGAGGGCAGGGGGACCAGCCCCAGCATTTT
TRBV4-1	-	few	TRBJ1-2	CASSQGGSIGGYGYTF	TGCGCCAGCAGCCAAGGGGGGTCCATCGGGGGCTATGGCTACACCTTC
TRBV7-9	-	few	TRBJ2-7	CASSLVEMGQGYEQYF	TGTGCCAGCAGCTTAGTTGAAATGGGACAAGGCTACGAGCAGTACTTC
TRBV11-2	TRBD2	-	TRBJ2-7	CASSLDLGLAGEEEQYF	TGTGCCAGCAGCTTAGATCTTGGACTAGCGGGGGAGGAGGAGCAGTACTTC
TRBV5-5	TRBD2	-	TRBJ2-3	CASSLAVGTSGINGDTQYF	TGTGCCAGCAGCTTGGCGGTGGGGACTAGCGGGATCAATGGAGATACGCAGTATTTT
TRBV3-1	TRBD1	-	TRBJ2-3	CASSPTQGAPNFSTDTQYF	TGTGCCAGCAGCCCGACACAGGGGGCGCCGAATTTTAGCACAGATACGCAGTATTTT
TRBV7-2	TRBD2	few	TRBJ2-1	CASSPSGRSSYNEQFF	TGTGCCAGCAGCCCTAGCGGGAGGAGCTCCTACAATGAGCAGTTCTTC
TRBV7-9	-	few	TRBJ1-2	CASSLADRSQGYTF	TGTGCCAGCAGCTTAGCAGACAGGTCGCAAGGCTACACCTTC
TRBV11-2	-	-	TRBJ2-3	CSSSLKGAADTQYF	TGTTCCAGCAGCTTAAAAGGGGCGGCGGATACGCAGTATTTT
TRBV10-3	TRBD2	-	TRBJ2-7	CAISGGGSSGEYEQYF	TGTGCCATCAGTGGGGGGGGGTCCAGTGGAGAGTACGAGCAGTACTTC
TRBV2	TRBD1	-	TRBJ2-5	CTSSGQGGKTQYF	TGTACCAGCAGTGGACAGGGCGGCAAGACCCAGTACTTC
TRBV20-1	-	few	TRBJ2-3	CAIRDPASTDTQYF	TGCGCCATCCGGGACCCGGCTAGCACAGATACGCAGTATTTT
TRBV20-1	TRBD1	few	TRBJ1-5	CSARDRDRQPQHF	TGCAGTGCTAGGGACAGGGATCGGCAGCCCCAGCATTTT
TRBV7-3	-	-	TRBJ2-2	CASSLTPGSVGELFF	TGTGCCAGCAGCTTAACCCCAGGGTCGGTCGGGGAGCTGTTTTTT
TRBV7-9	-	-	TRBJ2-7	CASTPGAPPEQYF	TGTGCCAGCACCCCGGGGGCCCCTCCAGAGCAGTACTTC
TRBV20-1	-	-	TRBJ2-7	CSAREDSTPYEQYF	TGCAGTGCTAGAGAGGACAGTACTCCCTACGAGCAGTACTTC
TRBV6-5	-	many	TRBJ2-5	CASSYSPASETQYF	TGTGCCAGCAGTTACAGTCCAGCATCGGAGACCCAGTACTTC
TRBV29-1	TRBD2	-	TRBJ2-1	CSVGGTSGRANEQFF	TGCAGCGTTGGTGGGACTAGCGGGAGGGCCAATGAGCAGTTCTTC
TRBV7-3	-	-	TRBJ1-1	CASTAMKNTEAFF	TGTGCCAGCACCGCAATGAAGAACACTGAAGCTTTCTTT
TRBV6-6	-	-	TRBJ2-1	CASSYRGDSHNEQFF	TGTGCCAGCAGTTACCGAGGGGACTCCCACAATGAGCAGTTCTTC
TRBV7-9	TRBD1	-	TRBJ2-5	CASSLGRQGSYQETQYF	TGTGCCAGCAGCTTAGGGCGACAGGGGTCGTACCAAGAGACCCAGTACTTC
TRBV12-3/TRBV12-4	-	many	TRBJ2-7	CASSFGHPPSYEQYF	TGTGCCAGCAGTTTTGGACACCCCCCCTCCTACGAGCAGTACTTC
TRBV6-5	TRBD2	-	TRBJ2-1	CASRTTSGVFYNEQFF	TGTGCCAGCAGAACGACTAGCGGGGTATTTTACAATGAGCAGTTCTTC
TRBV12-3/TRBV12-4	TRBD1	many	TRBJ2-7	CASSQGGQGTFQQYF	TGTGCCAGCAGCCAGGGGGGACAGGGGACCTTCCAGCAGTACTTC
TRBV7-9	TRBD2	-	TRBJ2-5	CASSSWTSGAPKETQYF	TGTGCCAGCAGCTCCTGGACTAGCGGGGCGCCAAAAGAGACCCAGTACTTC
TRBV14	-	-	TRBJ2-3	CASSQALTQYF	TGTGCCAGCAGCCAGGCCCTCACGCAGTATTTT
TRBV20-1	TRBD1	few	TRBJ1-2	CSALDRGVGYTF	TGCAGTGCTCTCGACAGGGGGGTCGGCTACACCTTC
TRBV5-1	-	few	TRBJ2-5	CASSSGPGGQTQYF	TGCGCCAGCAGCTCTGGACCCGGAGGGCAGACCCAGTACTTC
TRBV7-2	TRBD1	once	TRBJ2-5	CASSFTTGGGSETQYF	TGTGCCAGCAGCTTCACAACAGGGGGCGGCTCAGAGACCCAGTACTTC
TRBV30	-	few	TRBJ2-7	CAWRESYEQYF	TGTGCCTGGAGGGAAAGCTACGAGCAGTACTTC
TRBV7-8	TRBD2	-	TRBJ2-2	CASSTRGLARNTGELFF	TGTGCCAGCAGCACCCGCGGACTAGCGAGAAACACCGGGGAGCTGTTTTTT
TRBV7-2	-	-	TRBJ2-3	CASSPRERGGGDTQYF	TGTGCCAGCAGCCCCCGGGAACGGGGAGGGGGAGATACGCAGTATTTT
TRBV15	TRBD1	few	TRBJ2-3	CATSKQGAFTDTQYF	TGTGCCACCAGCAAACAGGGGGCGTTTACAGATACGCAGTATTTT
TRBV20-1	-	few	TRBJ2-1	CSPRGASSYNEQFF	TGCAGTCCCCGGGGGGCCAGCTCCTACAATGAGCAGTTCTTC
TRBV4-3	-	many	TRBJ2-3	CASSQDRASAQYF	TGCGCCAGCAGCCAAGACAGGGCCTCCGCGCAGTATTTT
TRBV2	-	few	TRBJ2-1	CASNGALRHEQFF	TGTGCCAGCAACGGGGCTCTGCGTCATGAGCAGTTCTTC
TRBV9	TRBD1	-	TRBJ1-4	CASSEGQATNEKLFF	TGTGCCAGCAGCGAGGGACAGGCAACTAATGAAAAACTGTTTTTT
TRBV6-5	-	few	TRBJ2-2	CASNPRARNTGELFF	TGTGCCAGCAATCCGAGGGCCCGGAACACCGGGGAGCTGTTTTTT
TRBV20-1	TRBD1	few	TRBJ1-2	CSARPPTGRGGYTF	TGCAGTGCCAGGCCCCCGACAGGGCGCGGTGGCTACACCTTC